A selection of T cell receptor beta chains follows, all from one sample in a study of OX40 agonist ivuxolimab in advanced cancers. Only in-frame clones appear in the TCRdb table, and some are missing; sequencing was by immunoSEQ multiplex PCR. Of 35,000 to 45,000 clones detected, approximately 92% appear once; the ten largest clones hold around 4.6%. Specimen: CD4+ or CD8+ T cells sorted from blood, collected in a trial of the OX40 agonist ivuxolimab. Receptor source: an adult with an advanced solid tumor such as melanoma, head and neck, liver or kidney cancer. Both conserved end residues are part of each CDR3. A D gene is named only where the DNA matches it firmly. Some rows mark clone size as missing; the rest say once, few, many or name a class of expanded clone.

TRBJ1-4 | NA | NA | TRBV2 | CASSLRSGDTNEKLFF | TGTGCCAGCAGCCTCCGATCAGGGGATACTAATGAAAAACTGTTTTTT
TRBJ2-5 | NA | NA | TRBV11-2 | CASSPPGTIGETQYF | TGTGCCAGCAGCCCCCCCGGGACCATCGGAGAGACCCAGTACTTC
TRBJ2-7 | few | TRBD1 | TRBV5-1 | CASSPDRGLYEQYF | TGCGCCAGCAGCCCTGACAGGGGGCTTTACGAGCAGTACTTC
TRBJ1-1 | NA | NA | TRBV7-8 | CASSFSAAPNTEAFF | TGTGCCAGCAGCTTTTCGGCAGCCCCAAACACTGAAGCTTTCTTT
TRBJ2-3 | NA | NA | TRBV7-9 | CASSVVTDTQYF | TGTGCCAGCAGCGTTGTAACAGATACGCAGTATTTT
TRBJ1-1 | NA | TRBD1 | TRBV7-3 | CASSSLGGVNTEAFF | TGTGCCAGCAGCTCGTTAGGGGGCGTAAACACTGAAGCTTTCTTT
TRBJ1-3 | NA | NA | TRBV4-2 | CASSSTGFGNTIYF | TGTGCCAGCAGCTCAACAGGGTTTGGAAACACCATATATTTT
TRBJ2-7 | NA | NA | TRBV6-5 | CASTGVMSSYEQYF | TGTGCCAGCACGGGGGTAATGAGCTCCTACGAACAGTACTTC
TRBJ2-1 | NA | NA | TRBV2 | CASGGGGNEQFF | TGTGCCAGCGGGGGAGGGGGCAATGAGCAGTTCTTC
TRBJ2-1 | NA | NA | TRBV1 | CTSIAHLDSGRSNEQFF | TGCACCAGCATCGCCCATCTGGATAGCGGGAGGTCGAATGAGCAGTTCTTC
TRBJ2-7 | NA | TRBD1 | TRBV2 | CASRSDRDFEQYF | TGTGCCAGCAGGTCGGACAGGGACTTCGAGCAGTACTTC
TRBJ1-5 | NA | NA | TRBV19 | CASSVTGNGNQPQHF | TGTGCCAGTAGCGTAACAGGGAACGGCAATCAGCCCCAGCATTTT
TRBJ1-5 | NA | TRBD1 | TRBV6-5 | CASSATGGVGPQHF | TGTGCCAGCAGCGCGACAGGGGGGGTAGGGCCCCAGCATTTT
TRBJ1-2 | NA | NA | TRBV27 | CASSPRRGGYGYTF | TGTGCCAGCAGTCCTCGACGGGGCGGCTATGGCTACACCTTC
TRBJ1-4 | NA | NA | TRBV19 | CASSTPVGGVWEKLFF | TGTGCCAGTAGTACCCCAGTCGGAGGGGTGTGGGAAAAACTGTTTTTT
TRBJ1-5 | NA | TRBD1 | TRBV30 | CAWSETGGNQPQHF | TGTGCCTGGAGTGAGACAGGGGGGAATCAGCCCCAGCATTTT
TRBJ2-7 | once | TRBD1 | TRBV19 | CASSTTTGSEQYF | TGTGCCAGTAGTACCACGACAGGGTCCGAGCAGTACTTC
TRBJ1-1 | few | NA | TRBV4-3 | CASSQERRTEAFF | TGCGCCAGCAGCCAAGAGCGGAGGACTGAAGCTTTCTTT
TRBJ2-7 | NA | NA | TRBV7-2 | CASSLMTYYEQYF | TGTGCCAGCAGCTTAATGACTTACTACGAGCAGTACTTC
TRBJ1-1 | NA | NA | TRBV28 | CASSPPGRNLAFF | TGTGCCAGCAGCCCGCCGGGACGGAATCTTGCTTTCTTT
TRBJ1-5 | NA | NA | TRBV19 | CASRGQGGYQPQHF | TGTGCCAGTCGGGGGCAGGGAGGTTATCAGCCCCAGCATTTT
TRBJ1-1 | NA | TRBD1 | TRBV5-4 | CASSLMAGGRSNTEAFF | TGTGCCAGCAGCTTGATGGCAGGGGGCCGATCGAACACTGAAGCTTTCTTT
TRBJ2-3 | NA | TRBD2 | TRBV30 | CAWSPGLAGPEDTQYF | TGTGCCTGGAGTCCGGGACTAGCGGGGCCGGAAGATACGCAGTATTTT
TRBJ2-2 | NA | NA | TRBV7-6 | CASSPFTNTGELFF | TGTGCCAGCAGCCCTTTTACGAACACCGGGGAGCTGTTTTTT
TRBJ1-4 | NA | TRBD1 | TRBV6-5 | CASSYSTGVEEKLFF | TGTGCCAGCAGTTACTCGACAGGGGTAGAGGAAAAACTGTTTTTT
TRBJ1-2 | NA | NA | TRBV28 | CASRNPYGGVEGYTF | TGTGCCAGCAGAAATCCATATGGGGGGGTTGAGGGCTACACCTTC
TRBJ2-3 | NA | NA | TRBV18 | CASSSNTDTQYF | TGTGCCAGCTCATCAAACACAGATACGCAGTATTTT
TRBJ1-1 | NA | NA | TRBV2 | CASTSRRGGYTEAFF | TGTGCCAGCACCAGCAGAAGGGGGGGTTACACTGAAGCTTTCTTT
TRBJ2-7 | NA | TRBD1 | TRBV18 | CASSPFRSGTGGIYEQYF | TGTGCCAGCTCACCTTTTAGGAGTGGGACAGGGGGCATCTACGAGCAGTACTTC
TRBJ1-2 | NA | NA | TRBV2 | CASRGSGSLGGYTF | TGTGCCAGCAGGGGGTCAGGGTCCCTAGGTGGCTACACCTTC
TRBJ2-7 | NA | NA | TRBV7-3 | CASSLMASSEQYF | TGTGCCAGCAGCTTAATGGCTAGTTCCGAGCAGTACTTC
TRBJ1-1 | NA | NA | TRBV11-2 | CASSLGAGQDTEAFF | TGTGCCAGCAGCTTAGGTGCAGGGCAGGACACTGAAGCTTTCTTT
TRBJ2-2 | NA | TRBD1 | TRBV12-5 | CASASGQDLTGELFF | TGTGCTAGTGCCTCGGGACAGGACCTCACCGGGGAGCTGTTTTTT
TRBJ2-2 | NA | NA | TRBV6-1 | CASSRSTGELFF | TGTGCCAGCAGTCGGAGTACCGGGGAGCTGTTTTTT
TRBJ2-3 | NA | TRBD2 | TRBV5-1 | CASSLAGGYDTQYF | TGCGCCAGCAGCTTAGCGGGAGGATATGATACGCAGTATTTT
TRBJ1-1 | NA | TRBD1 | TRBV27 | CASGTGGYTEAFF | TGTGCCAGCGGAACAGGGGGCTACACTGAAGCTTTCTTT
TRBJ2-3 | NA | NA | TRBV15 | CATSRDRQSTDTQYF | TGTGCCACCAGCAGGGACCGCCAGAGCACAGATACGCAGTATTTT
TRBJ2-1 | NA | TRBD2 | TRBV28 | CASSLAGHYNEQFF | TGTGCCAGCAGCCTAGCGGGCCATTACAATGAGCAGTTCTTC
TRBJ1-6 | NA | NA | TRBV15 | CATSRGTRYNSPLHF | TGTGCCACCAGCAGAGGGACCCGCTATAATTCACCCCTCCACTTT
TRBJ2-1 | NA | TRBD1 | TRBV11-2 | CASSPWDRVVNEQFF | TGTGCCAGCAGCCCTTGGGACAGGGTGGTCAATGAGCAGTTCTTC
TRBJ2-1 | NA | TRBD2 | TRBV27 | CASRATSGRAESYNEQFF | TGTGCCAGCAGGGCGACTAGCGGGAGGGCCGAATCCTACAATGAGCAGTTCTTC
TRBJ2-7 | NA | NA | TRBV6-6 | CASSYGDGKQYF | TGTGCCAGCAGTTACGGGGACGGAAAGCAGTACTTC
TRBJ2-1 | NA | NA | TRBV7-9 | CASSPNEQFF | TGTGCCAGCAGCCCCAATGAGCAGTTCTTC
TRBJ2-1 | NA | NA | TRBV11-2 | CASSPLRFDNEQFF | TGTGCCAGCAGCCCGCTTAGATTTGACAATGAGCAGTTCTTC
TRBJ1-6 | once | TRBD1 | TRBV7-2 | CASSLETGGRSPLHF | TGTGCCAGCAGCTTAGAGACAGGGGGCCGGTCACCCCTCCACTTT
TRBJ1-2 | NA | TRBD1 | TRBV4-2 | CASSPTGVGGYTF | TGTGCCAGCAGCCCGACAGGGGTTGGTGGCTACACCTTC
TRBJ1-1 | NA | TRBD1 | TRBV28 | CASAGTGGFMNTEAFF | TGTGCCAGCGCGGGGACAGGGGGCTTTATGAACACTGAAGCTTTCTTT